The 22 T cell receptor beta chains below come from one sample, sequenced in a study of identical twins. TCRdb reprocessed the 5' RACE reads via MiXCR and lists one record per CDR3 protein. The sample lists approximately 300,000 distinct CDR3 sequences, more than 8% occurring once. The data also belong to a second study, concerning yellow fever vaccine responses in identical twins.

The sequenced material came from CD8+ T cells sorted from blood. The receptors come from a woman aged 18-30 years in good health.

Only a few counts were recorded for this clonotype. Here the CDR3 reads CASSRDEGAGGGYTF. In nucleotides, the CDR3 is TGTGCCAGCAGCCGAGACGAGGGGGCAGGAGGAGGCTACACCTTC. The V and J genes are TRBV14 and TRBJ1-2, with 7 bases lining up with TRBD1. The V gene end was trimmed by 4 bases and the J gene end by 8 bases; junction bases not matched to a gene: 13. Germline CDR1 and CDR2: SGHDN and FVKESK. CDR3 length: 15 residues.

The table lists this clonotype with a few counts. CDR3 sequence (DNA): TGTGCCAGCAGTCCTAGGAGGACAGGCGAGGGGGAGACCCAGTACTTC. This translates into CASSPRRTGEGETQYF. The chain uses TRBV12-3 or TRBV12-4 and TRBJ2-5, with 7 bases lining up with TRBD1. This CDR3 is built from 16 residues. V shed 5 bases, J shed 5 bases, and the junction held 14 bases outside the gene matches.

In its sample, this clonotype was seen many times. The genes are TRBV27 and TRBJ1-1; 7 nucleotides agree with TRBD1. J was trimmed by 1 base and V by 5 bases; bases with no gene match: 7. This CDR3 is 15 amino acids long. Germline lookup yields CDR1 MNHEY and CDR2 SMNVEV (reference sequence). The CDR3 loop reads CASSPTGQRNTEAFF. The DNA for the CDR3 is TGTGCCAGCAGTCCTACGGGACAGAGGAACACTGAAGCTTTCTTT.

This clonotype appeared a few times. The V gene is TRBV12-3 or TRBV12-4, the J gene TRBJ2-1; a possible D gene is TRBD2 (6 bases). The CDR3 is made up of 16 amino acids. V shed 3 bases and J shed 1 base, with 13 bases lying between them. The CDR3 nucleotides are TGTGCCAGCAGTTTCAGGGCTAGCGAGTCCTACAATGAGCAGTTCTTC. Its protein product is CASSFRASESYNEQFF.

V and J are TRBV29-1 and TRBJ2-7; perhaps TRBD2 as D (6 bases). CDR3 length: 13 amino acids. Germline CDR1 and CDR2: SQVTM and ANQGSEA. Trimming cost V 5 bases and J 2 bases, with 13 bases left between them. The CDR3 nucleotides read TGCAGCGTTCGCCCTCCTAGCGCCTACGAGCAGTACTTC. As protein: CSVRPPSAYEQYF.

This sequence joins TRBV7-9 and TRBJ2-1; 8 bases fit TRBD2. Germline V CDR1 and CDR2: SEHNR, FQNEAQ (reference sequence). The CDR3 totals 12 residues. V was pared by 4 bases and J by 9 bases, with 2 bases of the junction left unmatched. The chain's CDR3 is CASSYGLAEQFF. DNA of the CDR3: TGTGCCAGCAGCTACGGACTAGCTGAGCAGTTCTTC.

This clonotype was recorded at least ten times. V usage is TRBV20-1 and J usage is TRBJ2-1; perhaps D is TRBD1 or TRBD2 (5 bases each). Germline V gene sequence: CDR1 DFQATT, CDR2 SNEGSKA (reference sequence). With 0 bases removed from V and 5 bases from J, the gap between germline ends came to 11 bases. The length of the CDR3 is 14 residues. CDR3 DNA: TGCAGTGCTAGAGATCTAGGGGACCACAATGAGCAGTTCTTC. Its translation: CSARDLGDHNEQFF.

This clonotype was recorded at least ten times. The CDR3 sequence: CASSLGPSYEQYF. As DNA, the CDR3 is TGTGCCAGCAGCTTAGGTCCTTCCTACGAGCAGTACTTC. The chain employs TRBV11-2 and TRBJ2-7; D gene unclear. The CDR3 is 13 residues long. Trimming pared 1 base from V and 1 base from J, leaving 5 bases between. The germline gives CDR1 SGHAT, CDR2 FQNNGV.

This clonotype appeared many times. The rearrangement joins TRBV4-1 to TRBJ2-1; TRBD2 matches 8 bases. The germline CDR1 and CDR2 sequences are MGHRA and YSYEKL. J was trimmed by 3 bases and V by 2 bases; bases with no gene match: 21. CDR3 size: 21 residues. The CDR3 reads CASSQLMGGGTGTSFYNEQFF. CDR3 DNA sequence: TGCGCCAGCAGCCAACTGATGGGGGGCGGTACCGGGACTAGTTTCTACAATGAGCAGTTCTTC.

V gene TRBV18 combines with J gene TRBJ2-7, with D possibly TRBD1 on 6 matching bases. The germline gives CDR1 KGHSH, CDR2 LQKENI. Trimming left V 2 bases short and J 3 bases short, with 11 bases between. The CDR3 is made up of 14 amino acids. The CDR3 loop reads CASSPRDKNYEQYF. CDR3 DNA sequence: TGTGCCAGCTCACCAAGGGACAAGAACTACGAGCAGTACTTC.

This clonotype was observed a few times. DNA for the CDR3: TGTGCCAGCAGCCCCCCCAGGGTCAATGAGCAGTTCTTC. Amino acid sequence: CASSPPRVNEQFF. The rearrangement links TRBV5-5 to TRBJ2-1; the D gene is possibly TRBD1 (5 bases). V was trimmed by 4 bases and J by 6 bases, leaving 11 bases between them. CDR3 length: 13 amino acids. CDR1 and CDR2 (germline): SGHKS, YYEKEE (reference sequence).

Details on this clonotype: Germline is not matched at one junction end, which may reflect a read error. The chain combines TRBV12-3 or TRBV12-4 with TRBJ2-7, with D possibly being TRBD1 or TRBD2 (5 bases each). The CDR3 spans 18 residues. CDR3 loop: CTSSLAGRDASFSYEQYF. The CDR3 nucleotides are TGTACCAGCAGTTTAGCCGGCAGGGACGCATCCTTCTCCTACGAGCAGTACTTC.

The rearrangement joins TRBV7-9 to TRBJ1-4; D is uncertain. Trimming stripped 0 bases from V and 11 bases from J, with 16 bases between. Per germline, CDR1 SEHNR and CDR2 FQNEAQ (reference sequence). The CDR3 loop spans 15 amino acids. CDR3 nucleotides: TGTGCCAGCAGCTTAGCGGAACAAGTATTGGAGAAACTGTTTTTT. It encodes CASSLAEQVLEKLFF.

This clonotype has ten or more counts. At one end the junction does not follow the germline gene, possibly because of a read error. The J gene is TRBJ2-7, the V gene TRBV4-2, with a weak D call TRBD2 (6 bases). Germline V gene data show CDR1 as LGHNA and CDR2 as YNFKEQ. CDR3 length: 17 residues. CDR3 sequence: CASSQPGDSVPSNEQYF. The CDR3 DNA sequence: TGTGCCAGCAGCCAACCCGGGGACTCCGTGCCCTCCAACGAGCAGTACTTC.

This clonotype has more than one count but fewer than ten. V usage is TRBV5-6 and J usage is TRBJ2-7; TRBD2 matches at 9 bases. The CDR3 is 17 amino acids. Losses at the gene ends were 2 bases for V and 5 bases for J; bases not matched to a gene: 14. Germline V gives CDR1 SGHDT, CDR2 YYEEEE. The CDR3 DNA follows: TGTGCCAGCAGCTTCCTTCCCGGGGCGGGAGGGATGGACGAGCAGTACTTC. Translated, it gives CASSFLPGAGGMDEQYF.

This clonotype has at least ten counts. The chain combines TRBV27 with TRBJ2-7; D tentatively fits TRBD1 or TRBD2 (6 bases each). The germline V gene has CDR1 MNHEY and CDR2 SMNVEV (reference sequence). This CDR3 has 12 amino acids. V was shortened by 2 bases and J by 5 bases, with 7 bases between the two germline ends. The CDR3 bases are TGTGCCAGCAGTTTAAGGGGGGACGAGCAGTACTTC. As protein: CASSLRGDEQYF.

There are many counts of this clonotype. The chain carries TRBV11-2 and TRBJ2-7; unclear D gene. Germline values: CDR1 SGHAT, CDR2 FQNNGV. V gave up 3 bases and J gave up 1 base, with 13 bases separating them. The CDR3 spans 15 residues. CDR3 sequence: CASSFGPRTSYEQYF. The CDR3 DNA reads as TGTGCCAGCAGCTTTGGCCCCAGGACGTCCTACGAGCAGTACTTC.

This clonotype was seen many times. V is TRBV4-1 and J is TRBJ2-7; a weak D match, TRBD1 (6 bases). Germline CDR1 reads MGHRA; CDR2 reads YSYEKL. This CDR3 is 16 amino acids long. Trimming took off 2 bases at V and 0 bases at J, with 14 bases between the two ends. CDR3 amino acids: CASSQYLTGNSYEQYF. CDR3 sequence (DNA): TGCGCCAGCAGCCAATACCTGACAGGAAACTCCTACGAGCAGTACTTC.

V and J are TRBV7-9 and TRBJ1-5; 8 bases map to TRBD1. The CDR3 extends over 13 amino acids. Per the germline V gene, CDR1 is SEHNR and CDR2 is FQNEAQ (reference sequence). V shed 3 bases, J shed 7 bases, and the junction held 2 bases outside the gene matches. The CDR3 sequence: CASSFPGGQPQHF. The CDR3 bases are TGTGCCAGCAGCTTCCCAGGGGGCCAGCCCCAGCATTTT.

The chain uses TRBV29-1 and TRBJ2-3; no firm D call. Trimming took off 3 bases at V and 2 bases at J, with 15 bases between the two ends. Germline V gene data show CDR1 as SQVTM and CDR2 as ANQGSEA. CDR3 length: 15 amino acids. The CDR3 reads CSVDPPLGNTDTQYF. The CDR3 nucleotides are TGCAGCGTTGATCCGCCATTGGGGAACACAGATACGCAGTATTTT.

This clonotype has only a few counts. The V and J genes are TRBV20-1 and TRBJ2-5, with 9 bases identical to TRBD1. From germline, CDR1 is DFQATT and CDR2 SNEGSKA (reference sequence). This CDR3 spans 13 amino acids. Trimming removed 5 bases from V and 1 base from J; junction bases left unmatched: 2. The CDR3 nucleotides are TGCAGTGCTGGGACAGGGACCCAAGAGACCCAGTACTTC. Residues: CSAGTGTQETQYF.

This clonotype came up many times. The chain couples TRBV28 to TRBJ2-3; 9 positions match TRBD1. CDR3 length: 15 amino acids. CDR1 is MDHEN and CDR2 is SYDVKM in the germline V gene. The trim removed 4 bases at V and 3 bases at J, leaving 5 bases unmatched. The CDR3 DNA follows: TGTGCCAGCAGTTCGGGACAGGGAGAGACAGATACGCAGTATTTT. Protein sequence: CASSSGQGETDTQYF.